The TCR beta chain described here comes from a study of STAT3 mutations in large granular lymphocyte leukemia. This clone was seen a handful of times. No antigen is known for it. Sequenced by immunoSEQ multiplex PCR; TCRdb stores in-frame clones only, minus some. Counted here are 2,000 to 2,500 clones, roughly 23% occurring once; the ten biggest clones make up less than 75%. Whole-study results and caveats: Some patients had persisting codominant clonotypes that could mask small clones. No sample exists from the first appearance of each clone. Every T-LGLL patient had at least one immunodominant TCRbeta clonotype. Suggested: STAT3 mutation was not the ancestral event for these clonal expansions.

V was shortened by 6 bases and J by 6 bases, with 14 bases between the two germline ends. Looked up from germline, CDR1 is MNHNY and CDR2 is SVGAGI (reference sequence). The CDR3 is 13 residues long. This TCR was sampled from a man aged 60-69 years with T-cell large granular lymphocyte leukemia. Some clones in this sample may be carry-over from other donors' samples. The chain links TRBV6-6 to TRBJ1-2; no firm D call. The sequencing sample was made of peripheral blood mononuclear cells. The CDR3 nucleotides are TGTGCCAGCAGGCCGTCGGAGAGGGATGGCTACACCTTC. Translated, it gives CASRPSERDGYTF.